Presented here are 16 T cell receptor beta chains from one specimen sequenced in a study of T cell repertoires in cytomegalovirus infection. TCRdb re-analysed the reads in MiXCR, keeping a single row per CDR3 protein. The data show 140,000 to 150,000 distinct CDR3 sequences, about 31% seen once. Antigens of these TCRs are unknown. The input for sequencing was CD8+ T cells from cultured PBMCs, taken from culture after CMV antigen stimulation. These receptors came from a human donor in good health (CMV status not recorded). Some clones in this sample may be carry-over from other donors' samples.

This clonotype was seen a handful of times. The chain couples TRBV6-5 to TRBJ2-3; D remains ambiguous. Trimming cost V 4 bases and J 0 bases, with 20 bases left between them. This CDR3 has 18 residues. From germline, CDR1 is MNHEY and CDR2 SVGAGI. CDR3 nucleotide sequence: TGTGCCAGCAGTTTCACACCTGACCTGGGCCCTAGCACAGATACGCAGTATTTT. Its protein is CASSFTPDLGPSTDTQYF.

This rearrangement joins TRBV7-6 to TRBJ2-7; TRBD2 matches 8 bases. V shed 8 bases, J shed 2 bases, and the junction held 8 bases outside the gene matches. The germline gives CDR1 SGHVS, CDR2 FNYEAQ. This CDR3 has 14 amino acids. The CDR3 nucleotides read TGTGCCAGCGAGAGTCGAGCGGGAGCCTACGAGCAGTACTTC. This translates into CASESRAGAYEQYF.

The V gene is TRBV19, the J gene TRBJ2-2; 7 nucleotides agree with TRBD1. This CDR3 is 14 amino acids long. Germline CDR1 reads LNHDA; CDR2 reads SQIVND (reference sequence). The trim removed 5 bases at V and 2 bases at J, leaving 2 bases unmatched. The CDR3 region has the DNA TGTGCCAGTAGTGGGACAGTTAACACCGGGGAGCTGTTTTTT. Amino acids: CASSGTVNTGELFF.

Of note for this clonotype: A much more abundant neighbour one base away suggests this may be a read error. The chain combines TRBV7-8 with TRBJ2-4; D is perhaps TRBD1 (5 bases). Trimming left V 1 base short and J 5 bases short, with 12 bases between. The CDR3 sequence is 15 residues long. CDR1 and CDR2 (germline): SGHVS, FQNEAQ. CDR3: CASSLVQGRENIQYF. The DNA for the CDR3 is TGTGCCAGCAGCTTAGTGCAGGGTCGGGAAAACATTCAGTACTTC.

In its sample, this clonotype was seen many times. The CDR3, as DNA: TGTGCCAGCAGCTACGCCGAGACTAGCGGGGGGTCCTACAATGAGCAGTTCTTC. It encodes CASSYAETSGGSYNEQFF. The chain uses TRBV6-2 or TRBV6-3 and TRBJ2-1; 13 nucleotides line up with TRBD2. The CDR3 extends over 18 amino acids. Germline CDR1 MNHEY, CDR2 SVGEGT. V dropped 6 bases and J dropped 1; count of bases not matched to a gene: 9.

This clonotype was found a few times. The chain combines TRBV12-3 or TRBV12-4 with TRBJ1-2, with D unclear. The CDR3 is 13 residues long. Trimming pared 3 bases from V and 8 bases from J, leaving 13 bases between. For the CDR3, the DNA is TGTGCCAGCAGTTTGCGATCTGCGGGAGGCTACACCTTC. Its protein product is CASSLRSAGGYTF.

This clonotype was recorded at least ten times. This chain joins TRBV7-2 and TRBJ2-4; 8 positions agree with TRBD1. The CDR3 runs 16 residues. The V and J ends lost 5 bases and 6 bases, in that order; junction bases with no gene match: 12. In germline, CDR1 is SGHTA, CDR2 FQGNSA. CDR3 coding DNA: TGTGCCAGCAGCCCTCGACAGGGGAGGAGGGTAAACATTCAGTACTTC. This encodes CASSPRQGRRVNIQYF.

The chain couples TRBV4-3 to TRBJ1-4; no reliable D call. CDR3 length equals 16 residues. Trimming removed 3 bases from V and 6 bases from J, with 17 bases in between. The V gene's germline CDR1 is LGHNA and CDR2 YSLEER. CDR3 residues: CASSQGTLPTYEKLFF. The CDR3 DNA is TGCGCCAGCAGCCAGGGCACACTGCCTACTTATGAAAAACTGTTTTTT.

This clonotype was picked up a small number of times. This rearrangement joins TRBV10-3 to TRBJ2-1; 8 bases align to TRBD2. The CDR3 loop spans 15 amino acids. The junction had 5 bases not matched to a gene; V was cut back by 3 bases and J by 4 bases. Germline V CDR1 and CDR2: ENHRY, SYGVKD. This CDR3 is CAISDAGGDYNEQFF. The CDR3 DNA is TGTGCCATCAGTGATGCGGGGGGCGATTACAATGAGCAGTTCTTC.

The V gene is TRBV20-1, the J gene TRBJ2-1, with no clear D. The germline gives CDR1 DFQATT, CDR2 SNEGSKA (reference sequence). V shed 6 bases and J shed 7 bases, with 19 bases lying between them. This CDR3 has 14 amino acids. The CDR3 bases are TGCAGTGCCCCGGACGCTTACCTGGGGAATGAGCAGTTCTTC. Translating gives CSAPDAYLGNEQFF.

This clonotype appeared many times. The chain couples TRBV2 to TRBJ2-2; 7 positions agree with TRBD1. The CDR3 has 13 amino acids. Germline assignment: CDR1 SNHLY and CDR2 FYNNEI. The V and J ends lost 8 bases and 1 base, in that order; junction bases with no gene match: 1. Written as DNA, the CDR3 is TGTGCCAGCGGACAGGTGAACACCGGGGAGCTGTTTTTT. This encodes CASGQVNTGELFF.

This sequence joins TRBV7-3 and TRBJ2-5, with no clear D. Trimming left V 5 bases short and J 2 bases short, with 15 bases between. This CDR3 region has 15 residues. Germline CDR1 and CDR2: SGHTA and FQGTGA. The CDR3 here is CASSPTGSGQETQYF. CDR3 DNA sequence: TGTGCCAGCAGCCCAACCGGGTCTGGACAAGAGACCCAGTACTTC.

V is TRBV6-5 and J is TRBJ1-4; 8 nucleotides align to TRBD1. The CDR3 is 13 residues long. Germline V CDR1 and CDR2: MNHEY, SVGAGI. Trimming removed 8 bases from V and 5 bases from J; junction bases left unmatched: 4. The chain's CDR3 is CASHGQGNEKLFF. In DNA form, the CDR3 reads TGTGCCAGCCATGGACAGGGCAATGAAAAACTGTTTTTT.

This clonotype was counted many times. The chain is built from TRBV12-3 or TRBV12-4 and TRBJ1-3, with D unclear. The CDR3 spans 16 residues. Trimming took off 5 bases at V and 0 bases at J, with 14 bases between the two ends. The CDR3 here is CASSPYTRGSGNTIYF. The CDR3 nucleotides read TGTGCCAGCAGTCCTTATACGAGAGGCTCTGGAAACACCATATATTTT.

The chain is built from TRBV10-3 and TRBJ2-7; perhaps TRBD1 as D (5 bases). The length of the CDR3 is 12 residues. Germline V lookup: CDR1 ENHRY, CDR2 SYGVKD. Trimming pared 6 bases from V and 3 bases from J, leaving 9 bases between. CDR3 in amino acids: CAISDRSYEQYF. The CDR3 nucleotides read TGTGCCATCAGCGACAGAAGCTACGAGCAGTACTTC.

This clonotype has more than one count but fewer than ten. This chain connects TRBV4-1 to TRBJ1-5, with 8 positions matching TRBD1. Germline CDR1 MGHRA, CDR2 YSYEKL. Trimming cost V 1 base and J 6 bases; bases outside gene matches: 11. The CDR3 spans 17 residues. This CDR3 is CASSQVIDRGRLQPQHF. In nucleotides, the CDR3 is TGCGCCAGCAGCCAAGTTATTGACAGGGGTCGTCTTCAGCCCCAGCATTTT.